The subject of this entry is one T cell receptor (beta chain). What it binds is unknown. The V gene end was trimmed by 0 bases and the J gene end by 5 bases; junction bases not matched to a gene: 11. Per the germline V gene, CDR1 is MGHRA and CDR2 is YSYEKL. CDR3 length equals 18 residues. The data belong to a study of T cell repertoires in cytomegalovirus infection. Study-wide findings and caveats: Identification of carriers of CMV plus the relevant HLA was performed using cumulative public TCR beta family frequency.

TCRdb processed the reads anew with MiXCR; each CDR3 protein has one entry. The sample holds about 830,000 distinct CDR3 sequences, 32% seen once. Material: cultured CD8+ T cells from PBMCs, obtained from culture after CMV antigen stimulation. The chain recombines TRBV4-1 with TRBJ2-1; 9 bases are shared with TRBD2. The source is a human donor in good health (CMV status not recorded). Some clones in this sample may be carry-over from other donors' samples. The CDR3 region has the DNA TGCGCCAGCAGCCAAGAGCTAGCGGGGCCGCCTTTAGACAATGAGCAGTTCTTC. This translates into CASSQELAGPPLDNEQFF.